This record looks at one T cell receptor (beta chain) sequence and its context. This record comes from a study of blood T cell repertoires in COVID-19. Across the study: Italy, Spain and the United States were the sources of the convalescent and acute COVID-19 samples. Sources were T cells, B-cell-depleted T cells, or PBMCs; the material itself was cDNA or gDNA.

Original analysis: Scientists estimated how many nucleated cells there were by amplifying reference gene primers. TCRdb keeps only in-frame clones here, not all; method: immunoSEQ multiplex PCR. That table furnishes V, J and clone size, whereas the DNA furnished D and trimming. The top ten hold roughly 9% of the sample, which has approximately 150,000 clones, about 81% seen once. Source material: peripheral blood. The origin of this receptor is a woman aged 70-85 years with acute or convalescent COVID-19.

CDR3 bases: TGCGCCAGCAGCATCACAGGGGCCGGGGGTTATAGCAATCAGCCCCAGCATTTT. This gives the protein CASSITGAGGYSNQPQHF. J is TRBJ1-5 and V is TRBV5-1; TRBD1 matches at 7 bases. The CDR3 spans 18 residues. The germline gives CDR1 SGHRS, CDR2 YFSETQ. V dropped 4 bases and J dropped 0; count of bases not matched to a gene: 13.